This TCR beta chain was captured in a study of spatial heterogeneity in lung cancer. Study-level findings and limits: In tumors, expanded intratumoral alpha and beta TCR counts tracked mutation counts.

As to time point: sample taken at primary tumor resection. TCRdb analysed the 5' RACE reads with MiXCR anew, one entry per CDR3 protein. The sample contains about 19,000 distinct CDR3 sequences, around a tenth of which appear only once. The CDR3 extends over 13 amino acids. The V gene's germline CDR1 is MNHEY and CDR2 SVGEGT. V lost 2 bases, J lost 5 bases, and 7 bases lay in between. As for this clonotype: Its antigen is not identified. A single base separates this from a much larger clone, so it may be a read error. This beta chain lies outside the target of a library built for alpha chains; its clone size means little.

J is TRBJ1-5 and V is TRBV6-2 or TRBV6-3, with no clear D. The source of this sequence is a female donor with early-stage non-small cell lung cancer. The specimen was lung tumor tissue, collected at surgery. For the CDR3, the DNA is TGTGCCAGCAGTTACGCAGACGATCAGCCCCAGCATTTT. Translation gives CASSYADDQPQHF.